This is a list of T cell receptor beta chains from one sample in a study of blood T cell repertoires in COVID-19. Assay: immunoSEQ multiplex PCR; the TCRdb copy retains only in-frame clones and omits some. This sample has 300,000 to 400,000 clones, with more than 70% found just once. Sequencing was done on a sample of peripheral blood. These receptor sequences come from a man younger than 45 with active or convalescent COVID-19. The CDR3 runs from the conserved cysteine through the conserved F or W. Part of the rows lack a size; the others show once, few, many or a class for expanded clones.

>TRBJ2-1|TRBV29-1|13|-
CSVSRRQASEQFF
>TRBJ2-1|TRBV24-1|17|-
CATSSPRDRGTYNEQFF
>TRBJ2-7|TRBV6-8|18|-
CASRPGLAGVGVRDEQYF
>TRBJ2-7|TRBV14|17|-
CASSQDGGGPFGYEQYF
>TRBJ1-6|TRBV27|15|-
CASSQQGSYNSPLHF
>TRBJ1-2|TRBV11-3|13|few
CASSSPGNYGYTF
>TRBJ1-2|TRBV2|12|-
CARDRGSNGYTF
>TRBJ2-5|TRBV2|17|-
CASSIRRRELVQETQYF
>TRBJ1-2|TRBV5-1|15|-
CASSPLVGRFEGYTF
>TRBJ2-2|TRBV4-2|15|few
CASSQDGGYTGELFF
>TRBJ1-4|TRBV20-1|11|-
CSASNFEKLFF
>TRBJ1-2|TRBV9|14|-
CASSTTGTEYGYTF
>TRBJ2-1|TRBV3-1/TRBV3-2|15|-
CASSQELHSYNEQFF
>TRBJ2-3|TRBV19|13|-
CASSIETTDTQYF
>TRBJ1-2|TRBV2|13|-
CASRQGAGYGYTF
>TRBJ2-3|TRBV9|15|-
CASSVAGHTTDTQYF
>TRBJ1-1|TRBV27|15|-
CASSLSGTGDTEAFF
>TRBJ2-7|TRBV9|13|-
CASSPRGSLEQYF
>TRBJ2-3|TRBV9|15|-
CASSTLAGVVDTQYF
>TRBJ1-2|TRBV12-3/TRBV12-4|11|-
CASSFGGAPTF
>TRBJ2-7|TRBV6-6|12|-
CASSHPEREQYF
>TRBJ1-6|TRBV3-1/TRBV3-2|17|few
CASSQGYGTGPNSPLHF
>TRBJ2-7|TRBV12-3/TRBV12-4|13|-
CASGFSGGNEQYF
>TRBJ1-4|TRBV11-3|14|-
CASSLVGGHEKLFF
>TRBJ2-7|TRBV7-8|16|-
CASSSRLAGSSYEQYF
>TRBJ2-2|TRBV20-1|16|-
CSASAPGLAGSGELFF
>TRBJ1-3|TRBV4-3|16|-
CASSVVRQASGNTIYF
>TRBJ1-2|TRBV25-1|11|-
CASRGLYGYTF
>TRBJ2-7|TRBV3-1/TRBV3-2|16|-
CASSQGSPAGGEEQYF
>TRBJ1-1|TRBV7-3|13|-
CASSLTLNGEAFF
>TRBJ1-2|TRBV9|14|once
CASRGWTGSEGYTF
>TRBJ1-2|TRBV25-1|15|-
CASSRQGTSNYGYTF
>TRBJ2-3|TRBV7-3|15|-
CASSPNRGNTDTQYF
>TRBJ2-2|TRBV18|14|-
CASSPRDRDGELFF
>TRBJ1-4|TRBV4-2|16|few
CASSQSAGGTNEKLFF
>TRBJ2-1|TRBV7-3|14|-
CASSATGTYNEQFF
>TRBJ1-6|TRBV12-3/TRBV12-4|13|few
CASSLGGNSPLHF
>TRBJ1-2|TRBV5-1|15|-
CASSLLTGANYGYTF
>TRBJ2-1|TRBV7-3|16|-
CASSLAGSGGYNEQFF
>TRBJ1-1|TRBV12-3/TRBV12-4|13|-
CASSLGQGARAFF
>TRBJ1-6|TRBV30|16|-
CAWSPDRPGGNSPLHF
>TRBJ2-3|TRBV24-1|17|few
CATSDPKRLPGTDTQYF
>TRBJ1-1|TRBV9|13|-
CASSVDGLTVIFF
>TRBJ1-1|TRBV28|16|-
CASAPGGRTPNTEAFF
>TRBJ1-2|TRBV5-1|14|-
CASSLEASLYGYTF
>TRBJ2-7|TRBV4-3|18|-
CASSQDTSGGLGVYEQYF